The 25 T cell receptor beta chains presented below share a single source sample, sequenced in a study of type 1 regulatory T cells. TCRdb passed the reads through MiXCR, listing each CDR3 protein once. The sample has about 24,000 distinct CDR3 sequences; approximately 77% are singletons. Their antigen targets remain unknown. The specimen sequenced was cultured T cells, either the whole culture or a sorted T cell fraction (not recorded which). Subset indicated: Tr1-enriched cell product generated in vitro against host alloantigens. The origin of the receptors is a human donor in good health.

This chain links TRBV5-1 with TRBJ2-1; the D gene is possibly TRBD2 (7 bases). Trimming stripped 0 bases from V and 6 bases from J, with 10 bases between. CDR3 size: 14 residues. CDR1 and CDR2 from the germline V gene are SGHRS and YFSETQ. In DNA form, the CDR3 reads TGCGCCAGCAGCTTGGTGCGGGGGCCCAATGAGCAGTTCTTC. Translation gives CASSLVRGPNEQFF.

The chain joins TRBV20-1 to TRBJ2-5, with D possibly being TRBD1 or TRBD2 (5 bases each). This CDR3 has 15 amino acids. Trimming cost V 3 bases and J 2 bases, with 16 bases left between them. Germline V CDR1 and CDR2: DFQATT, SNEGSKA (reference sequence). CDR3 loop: CSARDTGTPQETQYF. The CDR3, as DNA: TGCAGTGCTAGGGACACCGGGACCCCGCAAGAGACCCAGTACTTC.

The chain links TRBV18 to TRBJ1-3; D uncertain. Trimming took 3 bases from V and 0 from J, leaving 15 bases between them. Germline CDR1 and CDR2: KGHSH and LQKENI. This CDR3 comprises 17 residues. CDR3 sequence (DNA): TGTGCCAGCTCACCCTTAACCACCTTGTTCTCTGGAAACACCATATATTTT. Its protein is CASSPLTTLFSGNTIYF.

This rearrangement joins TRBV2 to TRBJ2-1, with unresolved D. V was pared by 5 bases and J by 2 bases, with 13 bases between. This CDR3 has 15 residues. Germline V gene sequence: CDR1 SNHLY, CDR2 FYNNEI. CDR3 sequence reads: CASSYRAPTYNEQFF. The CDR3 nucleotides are TGTGCCAGCAGTTATCGAGCTCCCACCTACAATGAGCAGTTCTTC.

CDR3 DNA sequence: TGTGCCAGCAGCCATTGGGACAGCCGAGGGGCCACTGAAGCTTTCTTT. Residues: CASSHWDSRGATEAFF. The rearrangement joins TRBV7-2 to TRBJ1-1; TRBD1 matches at 7 bases. Trimming at V came to 5 bases and at J to 4 bases, leaving 13 bases not matched to a gene. Germline CDR1 reads SGHTA; CDR2 reads FQGNSA. The CDR3 totals 16 residues.

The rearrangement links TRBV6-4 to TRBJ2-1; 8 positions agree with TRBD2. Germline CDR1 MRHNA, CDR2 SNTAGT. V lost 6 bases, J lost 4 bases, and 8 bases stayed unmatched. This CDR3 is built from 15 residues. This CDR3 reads CASRRRGVEYNEQFF. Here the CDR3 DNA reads TGTGCCAGCAGGAGGCGGGGGGTCGAGTACAATGAGCAGTTCTTC.

The CDR3 coding sequence is TGCAGTGCTAGTGGGACTAGCGGGGCCCCCTCCTACAATGAGCAGTTCTTC. This translates into CSASGTSGAPSYNEQFF. The chain couples TRBV20-1 to TRBJ2-1, with 13 bases matching TRBD2. J gave up 0 bases and V 3 bases, and 5 bases lay outside the gene matches. Germline lookup yields CDR1 DFQATT and CDR2 SNEGSKA (reference sequence). The CDR3 length is 17 residues.

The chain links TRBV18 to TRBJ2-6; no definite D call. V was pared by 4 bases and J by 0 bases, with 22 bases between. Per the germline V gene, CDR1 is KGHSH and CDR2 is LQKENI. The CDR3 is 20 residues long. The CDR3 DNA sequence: TGTGCCAGCTCACTTACCCCACCCTGGGGTGCCTACTCTGGGGCCAACGTCCTGACTTTC. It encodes CASSLTPPWGAYSGANVLTF.

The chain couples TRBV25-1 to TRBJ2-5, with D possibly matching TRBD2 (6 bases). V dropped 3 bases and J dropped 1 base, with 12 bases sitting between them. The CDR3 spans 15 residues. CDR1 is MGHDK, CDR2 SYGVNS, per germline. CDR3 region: CASSEVNSGQETQYF. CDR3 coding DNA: TGTGCCAGCAGTGAGGTTAATAGCGGCCAAGAGACCCAGTACTTC.

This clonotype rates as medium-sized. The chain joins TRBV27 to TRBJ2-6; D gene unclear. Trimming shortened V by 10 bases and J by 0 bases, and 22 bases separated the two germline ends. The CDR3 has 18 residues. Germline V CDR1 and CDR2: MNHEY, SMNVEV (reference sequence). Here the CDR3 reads CATRRFGIPSSGANVLTF. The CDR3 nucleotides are TGTGCCACCAGGCGTTTTGGGATTCCGAGCTCTGGGGCCAACGTCCTGACTTTC.

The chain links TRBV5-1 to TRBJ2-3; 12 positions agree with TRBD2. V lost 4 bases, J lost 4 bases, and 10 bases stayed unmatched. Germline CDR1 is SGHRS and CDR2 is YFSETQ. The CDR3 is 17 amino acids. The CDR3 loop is CASSTDPSGGAPDTQYF. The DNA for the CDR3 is TGCGCCAGCAGCACAGACCCTAGCGGGGGGGCCCCAGATACGCAGTATTTT.

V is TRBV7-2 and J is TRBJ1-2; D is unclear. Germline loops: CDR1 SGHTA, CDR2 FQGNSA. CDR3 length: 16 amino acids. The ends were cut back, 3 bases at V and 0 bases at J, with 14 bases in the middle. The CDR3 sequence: CASSFRDGNTNYGYTF. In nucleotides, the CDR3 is TGTGCCAGCAGCTTCCGAGACGGCAATACTAACTATGGCTACACCTTC.

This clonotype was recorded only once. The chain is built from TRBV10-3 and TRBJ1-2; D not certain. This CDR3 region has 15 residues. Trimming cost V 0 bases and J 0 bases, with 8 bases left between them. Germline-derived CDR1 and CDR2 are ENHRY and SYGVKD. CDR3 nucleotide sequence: TGTGCCATCAGTGAGTCTGTCGGGACTAACTATGGCTACACCTTC. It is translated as CAISESVGTNYGYTF.

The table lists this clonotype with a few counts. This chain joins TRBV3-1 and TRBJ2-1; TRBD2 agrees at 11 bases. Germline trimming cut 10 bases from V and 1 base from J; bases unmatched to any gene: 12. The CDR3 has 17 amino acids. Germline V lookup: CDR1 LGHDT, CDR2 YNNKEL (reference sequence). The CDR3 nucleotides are TGTGCCATGGCGAATAGCGGGGGGGCCGAGTCCTACAATGAGCAGTTCTTC. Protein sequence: CAMANSGGAESYNEQFF.

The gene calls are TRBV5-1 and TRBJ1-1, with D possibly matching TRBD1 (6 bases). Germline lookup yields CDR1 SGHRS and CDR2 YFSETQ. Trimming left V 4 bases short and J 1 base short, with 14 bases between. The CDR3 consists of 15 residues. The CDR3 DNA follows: TGCGCCAGCAGCGGGGATGGGGGCAGGAACACTGAAGCTTTCTTT. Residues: CASSGDGGRNTEAFF.

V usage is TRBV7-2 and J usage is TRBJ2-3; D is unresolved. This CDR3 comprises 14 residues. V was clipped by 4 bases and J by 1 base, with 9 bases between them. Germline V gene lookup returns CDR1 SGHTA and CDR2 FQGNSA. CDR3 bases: TGTGCCAGCAGCTCGTCTAAGCGCACAGATACGCAGTATTTT. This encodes CASSSSKRTDTQYF.

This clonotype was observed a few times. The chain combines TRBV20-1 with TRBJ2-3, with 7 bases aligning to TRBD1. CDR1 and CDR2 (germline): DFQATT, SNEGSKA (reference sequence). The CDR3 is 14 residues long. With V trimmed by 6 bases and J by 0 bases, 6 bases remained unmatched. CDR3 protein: CSASRTGSTDTQYF. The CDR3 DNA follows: TGCAGTGCAAGCAGGACAGGAAGCACAGATACGCAGTATTTT.

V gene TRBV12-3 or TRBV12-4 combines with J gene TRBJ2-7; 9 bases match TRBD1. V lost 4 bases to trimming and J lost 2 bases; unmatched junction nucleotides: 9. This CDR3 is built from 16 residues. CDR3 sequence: CASSSPGTGKTYEQYF. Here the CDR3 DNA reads TGTGCCAGCAGTTCTCCCGGGACAGGGAAGACCTACGAGCAGTACTTC.

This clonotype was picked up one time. The DNA of the CDR3 is TGTGCCAGCAGCCCGCTTGACATCGCCACAGATACGCAGTATTTT. It encodes CASSPLDIATDTQYF. The chain uses TRBV12-3 or TRBV12-4 and TRBJ2-3; the D is unclear. Trimming pared 6 bases from V and 2 bases from J, leaving 15 bases between. CDR3 length: 15 residues.

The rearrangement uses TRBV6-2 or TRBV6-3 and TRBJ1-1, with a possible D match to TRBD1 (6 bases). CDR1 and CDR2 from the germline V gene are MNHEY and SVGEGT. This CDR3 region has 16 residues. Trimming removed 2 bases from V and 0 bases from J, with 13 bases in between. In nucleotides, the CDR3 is TGTGCCAGCAGTTACCGTGCCGGGGGCATGAACACTGAAGCTTTCTTT. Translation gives CASSYRAGGMNTEAFF.

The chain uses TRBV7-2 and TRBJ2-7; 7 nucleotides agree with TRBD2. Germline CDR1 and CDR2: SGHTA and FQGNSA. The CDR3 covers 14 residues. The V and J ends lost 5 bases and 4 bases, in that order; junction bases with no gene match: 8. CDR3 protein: CASSLQSGGYEQYF. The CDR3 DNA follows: TGTGCCAGCAGCCTACAGTCGGGGGGATACGAGCAGTACTTC. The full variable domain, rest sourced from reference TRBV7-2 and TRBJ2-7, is GAGVSQSPSNKVTEKGKDVELRCDPISGHTALYWYRQSLGQGLEFLIYFQGNSAPDKSGLPSDRFSAERTGGSVSTLTIQRTQQEDSAVYLCASSLQSGGYEQYFGPGTRLTVT.

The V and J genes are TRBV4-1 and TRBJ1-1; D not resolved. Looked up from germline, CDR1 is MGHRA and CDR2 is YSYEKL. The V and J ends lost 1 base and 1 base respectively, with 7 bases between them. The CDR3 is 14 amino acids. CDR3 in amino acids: CASSQASKNTEAFF. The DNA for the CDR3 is TGCGCCAGCAGCCAAGCGTCAAAGAACACTGAAGCTTTCTTT.

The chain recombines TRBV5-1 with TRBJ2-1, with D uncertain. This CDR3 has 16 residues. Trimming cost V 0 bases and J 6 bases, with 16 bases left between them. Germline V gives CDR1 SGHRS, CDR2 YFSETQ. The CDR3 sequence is CASSLVVGRGSNEQFF. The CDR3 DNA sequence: TGCGCCAGCAGCTTGGTTGTTGGGCGCGGCAGCAATGAGCAGTTCTTC.

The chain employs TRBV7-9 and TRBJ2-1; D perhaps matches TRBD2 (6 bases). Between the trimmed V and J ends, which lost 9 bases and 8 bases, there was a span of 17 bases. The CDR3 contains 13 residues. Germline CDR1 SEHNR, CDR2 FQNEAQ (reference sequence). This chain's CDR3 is CARGKEGSHEQFF. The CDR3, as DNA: TGTGCCAGGGGGAAGGAGGGAAGCCATGAGCAGTTCTTC.

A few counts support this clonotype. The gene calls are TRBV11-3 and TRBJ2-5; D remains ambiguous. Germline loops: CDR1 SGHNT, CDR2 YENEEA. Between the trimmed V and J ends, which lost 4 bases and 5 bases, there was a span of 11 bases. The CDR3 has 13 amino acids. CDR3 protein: CASSWFLIETQYF. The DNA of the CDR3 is TGTGCCAGCAGCTGGTTCCTAATCGAGACCCAGTACTTC.